Below are 7 T cell receptor beta chains sequenced from a single sample in a study of blood T cells in healthy people across ages. The second PCR ran roughly 6 to 11 cycles with a sample-barcoded 5' primer and J-beta primers. TCRdb ran MiXCR on the 5' RACE reads and lists one entry per CDR3 protein. The table has over 1,500,000 distinct CDR3 sequences, roughly 43% seen once. Material for sequencing was blood. The receptors derive from a human donor in good health.

V usage is TRBV2 and J usage is TRBJ1-1; the D gene is possibly TRBD1 (6 bases). Germline V gives CDR1 SNHLY, CDR2 FYNNEI. The CDR3 sequence is 12 residues long. The V and J ends lost 10 bases and 1 base respectively, with 10 bases between them. The CDR3 DNA sequence: TGTGCCACCCCGGGACAGAACACTGAAGCTTTCTTT. This gives the protein CATPGQNTEAFF.

The chain employs TRBV6-2 or TRBV6-3 and TRBJ2-3; D is uncertain. CDR1 MNHEY and CDR2 SVGEGT come from the germline V gene. The CDR3 is made up of 15 amino acids. Between the trimmed V and J ends, which lost 2 bases and 2 bases, there was a span of 11 bases. The CDR3 here is CASSYEAKVTDTQYF. In nucleotides, the CDR3 is TGTGCCAGCAGTTACGAGGCCAAGGTCACAGATACGCAGTATTTT.

This chain links TRBV30 with TRBJ1-1, with D uncertain. The V end was cut by 2 bases, the J end by 2 bases, with 9 bases between. Germline V gene lookup returns CDR1 GTSNPN and CDR2 SVGIG (reference sequence). The CDR3 is 13 residues long. DNA of the CDR3: TGTGCCTGGAGTTTTCAGCCAAACACTGAAGCTTTCTTT. As protein: CAWSFQPNTEAFF.

The chain combines TRBV7-2 with TRBJ2-4; weak D call: TRBD1 (6 bases). V lost 5 bases to trimming and J lost 1 base, with 9 bases between them. The germline V gene encodes CDR1 SGHTA and CDR2 FQGNSA. The CDR3 sequence is 14 residues long. In DNA, the CDR3 is TGTGCCAGCAGCAGAGACAGGGCCAAAAACATTCAGTACTTC. Amino acid sequence: CASSRDRAKNIQYF.

The DNA for the CDR3 is TGTGCCAGCAGTTACTCGTTGTGGGAGGGTGAAAAACTGTTTTTT. Translated: CASSYSLWEGEKLFF. The chain links TRBV6-5 to TRBJ1-4, with D hard to call. CDR1 and CDR2 (germline): MNHEY, SVGAGI. Trimming left V 0 bases short and J 7 bases short, with 12 bases between. This CDR3 contains 15 residues.

This clonotype has only a few counts. V and J are TRBV6-2 or TRBV6-3 and TRBJ2-5; D ambiguous. With 5 bases removed from V and 1 base from J, the gap between germline ends came to 8 bases. CDR3 length: 13 amino acids. Germline values: CDR1 MNHEY, CDR2 SVGEGT. Here the CDR3 reads CASSIVFQETQYF. CDR3 coding DNA: TGTGCCAGCAGTATCGTTTTCCAAGAGACCCAGTACTTC.

This clonotype was detected only a few times. The genes are TRBV5-6 and TRBJ2-3; no definite D call. Per germline, CDR1 SGHDT and CDR2 YYEEEE. This CDR3 spans 11 amino acids. V lost 4 bases and J lost 7, with 7 bases in between. CDR3 DNA sequence: TGTGCCAGCAGCCTCACCCATACGCAGTATTTT. This encodes CASSLTHTQYF. Using reference TRBV5-6 and TRBJ2-3 for the parts outside the CDR3, the full variable domain is DAGVTQSPTHLIKTRGQQVTLRCSPKSGHDTVSWYQQALGQGPQFIFQYYEEEERQRGNFPDRFSGHQFPNYSSELNVNALLLGDSALYLCASSLTHTQYFGPGTRLTVL.